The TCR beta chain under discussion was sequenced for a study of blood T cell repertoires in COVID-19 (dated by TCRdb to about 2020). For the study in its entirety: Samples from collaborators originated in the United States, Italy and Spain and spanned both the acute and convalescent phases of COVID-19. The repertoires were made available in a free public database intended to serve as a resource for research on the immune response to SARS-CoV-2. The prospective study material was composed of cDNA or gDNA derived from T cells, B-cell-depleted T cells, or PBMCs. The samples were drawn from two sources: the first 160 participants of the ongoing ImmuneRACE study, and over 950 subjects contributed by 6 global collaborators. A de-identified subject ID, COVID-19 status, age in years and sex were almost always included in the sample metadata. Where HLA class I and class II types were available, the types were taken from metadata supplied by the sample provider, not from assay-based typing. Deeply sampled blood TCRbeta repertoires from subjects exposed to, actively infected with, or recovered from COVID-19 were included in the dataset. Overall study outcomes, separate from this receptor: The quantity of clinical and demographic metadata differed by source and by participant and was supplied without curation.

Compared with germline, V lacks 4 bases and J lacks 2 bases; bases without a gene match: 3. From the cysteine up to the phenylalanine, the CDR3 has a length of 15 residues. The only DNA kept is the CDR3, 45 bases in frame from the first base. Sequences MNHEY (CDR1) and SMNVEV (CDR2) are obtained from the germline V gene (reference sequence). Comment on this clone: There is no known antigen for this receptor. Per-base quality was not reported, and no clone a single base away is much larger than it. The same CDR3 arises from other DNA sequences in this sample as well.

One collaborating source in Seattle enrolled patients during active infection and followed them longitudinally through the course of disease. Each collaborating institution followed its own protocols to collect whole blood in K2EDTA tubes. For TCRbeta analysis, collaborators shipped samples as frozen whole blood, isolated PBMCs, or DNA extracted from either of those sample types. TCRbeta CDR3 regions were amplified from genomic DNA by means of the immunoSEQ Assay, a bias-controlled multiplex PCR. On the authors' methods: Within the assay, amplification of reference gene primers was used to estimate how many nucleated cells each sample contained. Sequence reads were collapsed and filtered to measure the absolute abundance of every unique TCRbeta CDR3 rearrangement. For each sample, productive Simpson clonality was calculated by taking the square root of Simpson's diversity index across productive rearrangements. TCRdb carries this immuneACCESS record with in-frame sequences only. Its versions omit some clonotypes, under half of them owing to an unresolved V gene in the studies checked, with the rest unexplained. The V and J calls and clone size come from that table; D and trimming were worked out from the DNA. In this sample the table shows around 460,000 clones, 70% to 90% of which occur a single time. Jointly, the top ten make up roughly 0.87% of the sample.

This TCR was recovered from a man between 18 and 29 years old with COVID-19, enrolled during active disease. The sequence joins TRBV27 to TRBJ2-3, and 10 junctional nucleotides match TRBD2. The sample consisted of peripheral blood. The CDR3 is CASSSGLAATDTQYF. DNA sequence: TGTGCCAGCAGTTCCGGACTAGCGGCCACAGATACGCAGTATTTT.